This TCR beta chain was sequenced during a study of identical twins. Study-wide points: The conclusions drew on cross-sectional statistical analysis instead of tracking the same donors. Weaker excess twin sharing was seen among beta out-of-frame sequences. It was out-of-frame TCR alpha sharing in monozygotic twins that models underestimated.

As to this clonotype: Its antigen is not known.

Germline CDR1 is SGHTA and CDR2 is FQGNSA. The CDR3 runs 13 residues. V was pared by 5 bases and J by 10 bases, with 17 bases between. Template switching introduced a universal primer site, and the cDNA bore unique molecular identifiers. Using its own MiXCR run on the 5' RACE reads, TCRdb lists one record per CDR3 protein. The sample has around 100,000 distinct CDR3 sequences, 5.9% seen once; the top ten hold approximately 12%. The chain joins TRBV7-2 to TRBJ1-2, with TRBD1 as a possible D gene (5 bases). This clonotype was sampled from a woman aged 50 to 65 in good health. Input material: memory T cells sorted from blood. The CDR3 loop reads CASSLIEGRVYTF. In nucleotides, the CDR3 is TGTGCCAGCAGCCTAATCGAGGGCAGGGTCTACACCTTC.